Listed below are T cell receptor beta chains from one sample, sequenced in a study of blood T cell repertoires in COVID-19. Repertoires were generated with immunoSEQ multiplex PCR, while TCRdb's copy carries only in-frame clones and drops some. The data hold 130,000 or so clones, with just over 85% observed a single time. The sequenced material came from peripheral blood. All receptors derive from an older woman with acute or convalescent COVID-19. CDR3s include the opening cysteine and the closing phenylalanine or tryptophan. The order of the fields is clone size, V gene, CDR3 length, D gene, J gene, CDR3 protein, CDR3 DNA. D genes are given only for firm matches. Rows give clone size only sometimes, using once, few, many, or a class for an expanded clone.

size: few
V: TRBV11-3
length: 19
D: TRBD1
J: TRBJ1-2
CDR3: CASSLGFSVSDRWDYGYTF
DNA: TGTGCCAGCAGCTTGGGGTTCTCAGTTTCGGACAGGTGGGACTATGGCTACACCTTC

size: NA
V: TRBV19
length: 16
D: TRBD2
J: TRBJ2-6
CDR3: CASTPSGGSGANVLTF
DNA: TGTGCCAGTACTCCTAGCGGGGGCTCTGGGGCCAACGTCCTGACTTTC

size: NA
V: TRBV18
length: 15
D: NA
J: TRBJ2-7
CDR3: CASSPGQRLGYEQYF
DNA: TGTGCCAGCTCACCCGGGCAGCGACTAGGCTACGAGCAGTACTTC

size: NA
V: TRBV27
length: 14
D: NA
J: TRBJ2-7
CDR3: CASSLTDRSYEQYF
DNA: TGTGCCAGCAGTTTAACCGACAGGTCTTACGAGCAGTACTTC

size: NA
V: TRBV18
length: 14
D: TRBD1
J: TRBJ1-4
CDR3: CASSPQGAGEKLFF
DNA: TGTGCCAGCTCACCACAGGGGGCAGGTGAAAAACTGTTTTTT

size: NA
V: TRBV12-3/TRBV12-4
length: 13
D: NA
J: TRBJ1-1
CDR3: CASSLGADTEAFF
DNA: TGTGCCAGCAGTCTTGGGGCGGACACTGAAGCTTTCTTT

size: NA
V: TRBV5-5
length: 15
D: TRBD1
J: TRBJ1-5
CDR3: CASSYTEDRNQPQHF
DNA: TGTGCCAGCAGCTACACCGAGGACAGGAATCAGCCCCAGCATTTT

size: NA
V: TRBV7-9
length: 16
D: NA
J: TRBJ1-4
CDR3: CASSPRSGGRGEKLFF
DNA: TGTGCCAGCAGCCCCCGTTCCGGGGGGCGGGGTGAAAAACTGTTTTTT

size: NA
V: TRBV19
length: 16
D: TRBD1
J: TRBJ2-5
CDR3: CASSEGQGNLGETQYF
DNA: TGTGCCAGTAGTGAAGGACAGGGCAACTTGGGAGAGACCCAGTACTTC

size: once
V: TRBV2
length: 14
D: TRBD1
J: TRBJ1-4
CDR3: CASSATGLNEKLFF
DNA: TGTGCCAGCAGTGCGACAGGGCTTAATGAAAAACTGTTTTTT

size: NA
V: TRBV19
length: 16
D: TRBD1
J: TRBJ2-6
CDR3: CASSLLRGPGANVLTF
DNA: TGTGCCAGTAGCCTTCTGAGGGGGCCAGGGGCCAACGTCCTGACTTTC

size: NA
V: TRBV2
length: 16
D: NA
J: TRBJ1-6
CDR3: CASSERARDYNSPLHF
DNA: TGTGCCAGCAGTGAAAGGGCGAGGGATTATAATTCACCCCTCCACTTT

size: NA
V: TRBV7-6
length: 17
D: NA
J: TRBJ2-2
CDR3: CASSLVRDTLNTGELFF
DNA: TGTGCCAGCAGCTTAGTCCGGGACACCCTCAACACCGGGGAGCTGTTTTTT

size: NA
V: TRBV5-6
length: 11
D: NA
J: TRBJ1-2
CDR3: CASSTRYGYTF
DNA: TGTGCCAGCAGTACTAGATATGGCTACACCTTC

size: NA
V: TRBV9
length: 15
D: TRBD2
J: TRBJ2-3
CDR3: CASSVSGGRTDTQYF
DNA: TGTGCCAGCAGCGTTAGCGGGGGGCGCACAGATACGCAGTATTTT

size: NA
V: TRBV11-3
length: 15
D: TRBD2
J: TRBJ2-1
CDR3: CASRSRGSSYNEQFF
DNA: TGTGCCAGCAGATCGCGGGGGAGCTCCTACAATGAGCAGTTCTTC

size: NA
V: TRBV11-2
length: 18
D: TRBD2
J: TRBJ2-1
CDR3: CASSFRLAGGVSYNEQFF
DNA: TGTGCCAGCAGCTTCCGACTAGCGGGGGGAGTCTCCTACAATGAGCAGTTCTTC

size: NA
V: TRBV27
length: 15
D: NA
J: TRBJ1-1
CDR3: CASSVKQGMNTEAFF
DNA: TGTGCCAGCAGTGTAAAACAGGGTATGAACACTGAAGCTTTCTTT

size: NA
V: TRBV27
length: 13
D: TRBD1
J: TRBJ1-1
CDR3: CASRRYGTGIAFF
DNA: TGTGCCAGCAGAAGGTACGGGACAGGGATAGCTTTCTTT

size: few
V: TRBV30
length: 14
D: NA
J: TRBJ1-5
CDR3: CAWRLQGLGQPQHF
DNA: TGTGCCTGGAGACTACAGGGTTTAGGTCAGCCCCAGCATTTT

size: once
V: TRBV6-6
length: 16
D: TRBD2
J: TRBJ2-4
CDR3: CASQTSGGLAKNIQYF
DNA: TGTGCCTCCCAGACTAGCGGGGGCCTAGCCAAAAACATTCAGTACTTC

size: once
V: TRBV14
length: 14
D: NA
J: TRBJ1-2
CDR3: CASSQYIGRGGYTF
DNA: TGTGCCAGCAGCCAATACATAGGGCGGGGTGGCTACACCTTC